Listed here are 25 T cell receptor beta chains from one sample, sequenced in a study of vaccination effects on CD4 cells after COVID-19. Antigen-specific CD4+ T cells were expanded with viral peptide pools in the ViraFEST assay before sequencing. At the end of approximately 10 days of culture, CD4+ T cells were isolated. Participants were given two doses of BNT162b2 or mRNA-1273 vaccine. These TCRs are of unknown antigen specificity. Profiling relied on immunoSEQ multiplex PCR, and the TCRdb table lists in-frame clones only, not all of them. The sample lists about 61,000 clones, around 78% occurring once. Material: CD4+ T cells from PBMCs cultured with HCoV-229E spike peptides, obtained after COVID-19 vaccination. These receptors came from a human donor who received a COVID-19 vaccine.

The V call is TRBV6-2 or TRBV6-3, the J call TRBJ2-7; TRBD2 might be the D (6 bases). The CDR3 runs to 15 residues. The germline V gene encodes CDR1 MNHEY and CDR2 SVGEGT. V was pared by 5 bases and J by 2 bases, with 16 bases between. The CDR3 sequence is CASSPLDYPPYEQYV. The DNA of the CDR3 is TGTGCCAGCAGTCCCCTGGACTACCCTCCCTACGAGCAGTACGTC.

The rearrangement uses TRBV28 and TRBJ1-2, with a weak D call TRBD1 (6 bases). V lost 6 bases and J 6 bases, leaving 20 bases between the germline ends. Germline CDR1 MDHEN, CDR2 SYDVKM. The CDR3 extends over 15 amino acids. The CDR3 here is CASSDGQIYGDGYTF. DNA of the CDR3: TGTGCCAGCAGCGATGGACAGATATATGGGGATGGCTACACCTTC.

In its sample, this clone was seen a few times. The CDR3 here is CASNLGGSNRAEAFF. As DNA, the CDR3 is TGTGCCAGCAACTTGGGCGGGTCCAATAGGGCTGAAGCTTTCTTT. This chain joins TRBV6-5 and TRBJ1-1; no reliable D call. CDR1 and CDR2 from the germline V gene are MNHEY and SVGAGI. CDR3 length: 15 amino acids. V was pared by 7 bases and J by 6 bases, with 21 bases between.

V is TRBV2 and J is TRBJ2-7, with TRBD2 as a possible D gene (6 bases). With 3 bases removed from V and 3 bases from J, the gap between germline ends came to 15 bases. The germline CDR1 and CDR2 sequences are SNHLY and FYNNEI. The CDR3 length is 15 residues. The CDR3 DNA reads TGTGCCAGCAGTGAGGCACGGGGACTGATCTACGAGCAGTACGTC. Translating it yields CASSEARGLIYEQYV.

The DNA of the CDR3 is TGTGCCACCAGTGACAGATCCTCCTGGGGCAATGAGCAGTTCTTC. Amino acids: CATSDRSSWGNEQFF. The chain recombines TRBV24-1 with TRBJ2-1; D call uncertain. The CDR3 runs to 15 residues. Trimming shortened V by 4 bases and J by 6 bases, and 15 bases separated the two germline ends. Per the germline V gene, CDR1 is KGHDR and CDR2 is SFDVKD.

The chain carries TRBV3-1 (or the pseudogene TRBV3-2) and TRBJ1-1; D is possibly TRBD1 (5 bases). The CDR3 extends over 14 amino acids. V lost 4 bases to trimming and J lost 5 bases, with 14 bases between them. CDR1 and CDR2 from the germline V gene are LGHDT and YNNKEL (reference sequence). DNA for the CDR3: TGTGCCAGCAGCCGATCCTCTTCAGGGACTGAAGCTTTCTTT. This translates into CASSRSSSGTEAFF.

The genes are TRBV12-3 or TRBV12-4 and TRBJ1-1; no clear D. Between the trimmed V and J ends, which lost 6 bases and 6 bases, there was a span of 14 bases. This CDR3 is 13 amino acids long. The CDR3 coding sequence is TGTGCCAGCAGGCCCCTAGGACCTGCTGAAGCTTTCTTT. It codes for CASRPLGPAEAFF.

This clone showed up just once. The chain joins TRBV29-1 to TRBJ2-3; D is undetermined. The germline gives CDR1 SQVTM, CDR2 ANQGSEA. The CDR3 consists of 15 residues. Trimming took off 4 bases at V and 1 base at J, with 15 bases between the two ends. Written as DNA, the CDR3 is TGCAGCGTTGGTATAGTGAGTTCTGGCACAGATACGCAGTATTTT. Amino acids: CSVGIVSSGTDTQYF.

As concerns this clone: Its ends do not fully match the called genes, so a read error is possible. The rearrangement uses TRBV6-5 and TRBJ1-1; D is uncertain. Germline CDR1 reads MNHEY; CDR2 reads SVGAGI. The CDR3 totals 14 residues. The CDR3 region has the DNA TGTGCCAGCAAGCAGGAGCCCGTGAAGACTGAAGCTTTCTTT. Translating it yields CASKQEPVKTEAFF.

V is TRBV7-9 and J is TRBJ1-3; possibly TRBD1 for D (5 bases). V lost 5 bases and J 0 bases, leaving 14 bases between the germline ends. Germline CDR1 and CDR2: SEHNR and FQNEAQ (reference sequence). This CDR3 is 16 amino acids long. CDR3 DNA: TGTGCCAGCAGCCCGACAGTACCCTCCTCTGGAAACACCATATATTTT. Amino acid sequence: CASSPTVPSSGNTIYF.

The V gene is TRBV5-6, the J gene TRBJ2-1; the D gene could be TRBD1 or TRBD2 (5 bases each). CDR1 and CDR2 from the germline V gene are SGHDT and YYEEEE. V was cut by 0 bases and J by 3 bases, with 13 bases left in between. The CDR3 totals 16 residues. The CDR3 spells CASSLELGVLYNEQFF. Here the CDR3 DNA reads TGTGCCAGCAGCTTGGAGTTGGGGGTCCTCTACAATGAGCAGTTCTTC. The full variable domain, completed using reference TRBV5-6 and TRBJ2-1, is DAGVTQSPTHLIKTRGQQVTLRCSPKSGHDTVSWYQQALGQGPQFIFQYYEEEERQRGNFPDRFSGHQFPNYSSELNVNALLLGDSALYLCASSLELGVLYNEQFFGPGTRLTVL.

This sequence joins TRBV3-1 (or the pseudogene TRBV3-2) and TRBJ1-4, with a weak D call TRBD1 (5 bases). This CDR3 region has 14 residues. The V gene's germline CDR1 is LGHDT and CDR2 YNNKEL (reference sequence). CDR3 nucleotides: TGTGCACAGACAGAACCACCAACTAATGAAAAACTGTTTTTT. As protein: CAQTEPPTNEKLFF.

The chain employs TRBV5-5 and TRBJ2-7, with unresolved D. The CDR3 is 15 amino acids. V gave up 2 bases and J gave up 4 bases, with 16 bases separating them. Germline CDR1 is SGHKS and CDR2 is YYEKEE (reference sequence). In DNA form, the CDR3 reads TGTGCCAGCAGCTTAGGGCCAGCTTCTTCTTACGAGCAGTACGTC. Amino acids: CASSLGPASSYEQYV.

The rearrangement links TRBV7-9 to TRBJ2-6; D may be TRBD1 (6 bases). Deletions cut 5 bases from V and 1 base from J, with 9 bases between. This CDR3 is built from 15 residues. Germline V gene data show CDR1 as SEHNR and CDR2 as FQNEAQ (reference sequence). The CDR3 reads CASSDDRSGANVLTF. In nucleotides, the CDR3 is TGTGCCAGCAGCGATGACAGGTCTGGGGCCAACGTCCTGACTTTC. Using reference TRBV7-9 and TRBJ2-6 for the parts outside the CDR3, the full variable domain is DTGVSQNPRHKITKRGQNVTFRCDPISEHNRLYWYRQTLGQGPEFLTYFQNEAQLEKSRLLSDRFSAERPKGSFSTLEIQRTEQGDSAMYLCASSDDRSGANVLTFGAGSRLTVL.

The gene calls are TRBV27 and TRBJ2-2; possible D gene TRBD2, 5 bases. Germline values: CDR1 MNHEY, CDR2 SMNVEV (reference sequence). This CDR3 is built from 15 residues. With 2 bases removed from V and 8 bases from J, the gap between germline ends came to 15 bases. The DNA for the CDR3 is TGTGCCAGCAGTTTACAAGGACTGGGCATTGGGGAGCTGTTTTTT. This translates into CASSLQGLGIGELFF.

This chain joins TRBV6-5 and TRBJ2-1, with 11 nucleotides matching TRBD2. The germline V gene has CDR1 MNHEY and CDR2 SVGAGI. This CDR3 is built from 15 residues. J was trimmed by 5 bases and V by 7 bases; bases with no gene match: 7. The CDR3, as DNA: TGTGCCAGCACAAGTAGCGGGGGGGCCCACAATGAGCAGTTCTTC. This sequence encodes CASTSSGGAHNEQFF.

The rearrangement joins TRBV6-6 to TRBJ1-3, with 7 bases identical to TRBD1. Losses at the gene ends were 4 bases for V and 1 base for J; bases not matched to a gene: 4. From germline, CDR1 is MNHNY and CDR2 SVGAGI (reference sequence). There are 15 residues in the CDR3. CDR3 in DNA: TGTGCCAGCAGTTCCCGACAGGGTTCTGGAAACACCATATATTTT. Encoded protein: CASSSRQGSGNTIYF.

This clone was observed a few times. V and J are TRBV5-1 and TRBJ2-1; 8 nucleotides match TRBD1. Germline V gene lookup returns CDR1 SGHRS and CDR2 YFSETQ. This CDR3 has 14 residues. V shed 0 bases, J shed 7 bases, and the junction held 3 bases outside the gene matches. CDR3: CASSLGQGKNEQFF. The CDR3 DNA is TGCGCCAGCAGCTTGGGACAGGGGAAGAATGAGCAGTTCTTC.

V gene TRBV5-4 combines with J gene TRBJ2-4, with D perhaps matching TRBD2 (5 bases). Germline CDR1 reads SGHNT; CDR2 reads YYREEE (reference sequence). The CDR3 spans 16 residues. Trimming took off 4 bases at V and 3 bases at J, with 17 bases between the two ends. The CDR3, as DNA: TGTGCCAGCAGCGTCGGGCCTCCCAGCGGCAAAAACATTCAGTACTTC. Amino acid sequence: CASSVGPPSGKNIQYF.

The chain carries TRBV7-2 and TRBJ1-1; tentatively, D is TRBD1 (5 bases). CDR1 SGHTA and CDR2 FQGNSA come from the germline V gene. Between the trimmed V and J ends, which lost 5 bases and 3 bases, there was a span of 13 bases. The CDR3 runs 14 residues. CDR3 in DNA: TGTGCCAGCAGCACCAGGGATTTGTACACTGAAGCTTTCTTT. This encodes CASSTRDLYTEAFF.

The chain carries TRBV2 and TRBJ2-1; D unclear. CDR3 length equals 13 residues. Germline V gene sequence: CDR1 SNHLY, CDR2 FYNNEI. Trimming took 8 bases from V and 4 from J, leaving 12 bases between them. Here the CDR3 reads CASLVDLYNEQFF. The CDR3 DNA reads TGTGCCAGCCTGGTAGACCTTTACAATGAGCAGTTCTTC.

The J gene is TRBJ1-2, the V gene TRBV5-1, with 11 positions matching TRBD1. CDR1 and CDR2 from the germline V gene are SGHRS and YFSETQ. This CDR3 is 15 amino acids long. V shed 3 bases, J shed 4 bases, and the junction held 5 bases outside the gene matches. CDR3 nucleotide sequence: TGCGCCAGCAGCTCAGGACAGGGGGCTATCTATGGCTACACCTTC. Its protein product is CASSSGQGAIYGYTF.

The gene calls are TRBV27 and TRBJ1-1; D not certain. The CDR3 is made up of 15 amino acids. Trimming removed 4 bases from V and 0 bases from J, with 12 bases in between. Germline V gives CDR1 MNHEY, CDR2 SMNVEV (reference sequence). The CDR3 spells CASSYGSQVNTEAFF. The CDR3 nucleotides read TGTGCCAGCAGTTATGGGAGTCAGGTGAACACTGAAGCTTTCTTT.

This clone was counted a few times. The chain links TRBV5-1 to TRBJ2-2, with D possibly TRBD1 on 5 matching bases. CDR1 is SGHRS, CDR2 YFSETQ, per germline. Trimming removed 4 bases from V and 6 bases from J, with 13 bases in between. This CDR3 spans 14 amino acids. The CDR3 DNA sequence: TGCGCCAGCAGCACCCCGACAGTTGCCGGGGAGCTGTTTTTT. Protein: CASSTPTVAGELFF.

The chain employs TRBV28 and TRBJ2-3; 9 bases are shared with TRBD2. The CDR3 contains 14 residues. J lost 2 bases, V lost 7 bases, and 4 bases had no gene match. Germline V gene sequence: CDR1 MDHEN, CDR2 SYDVKM. The CDR3 coding sequence is TGTGCCAGCACGCGGGGGGGACCCACAGATACGCAGTATTTT. Translation gives CASTRGGPTDTQYF.